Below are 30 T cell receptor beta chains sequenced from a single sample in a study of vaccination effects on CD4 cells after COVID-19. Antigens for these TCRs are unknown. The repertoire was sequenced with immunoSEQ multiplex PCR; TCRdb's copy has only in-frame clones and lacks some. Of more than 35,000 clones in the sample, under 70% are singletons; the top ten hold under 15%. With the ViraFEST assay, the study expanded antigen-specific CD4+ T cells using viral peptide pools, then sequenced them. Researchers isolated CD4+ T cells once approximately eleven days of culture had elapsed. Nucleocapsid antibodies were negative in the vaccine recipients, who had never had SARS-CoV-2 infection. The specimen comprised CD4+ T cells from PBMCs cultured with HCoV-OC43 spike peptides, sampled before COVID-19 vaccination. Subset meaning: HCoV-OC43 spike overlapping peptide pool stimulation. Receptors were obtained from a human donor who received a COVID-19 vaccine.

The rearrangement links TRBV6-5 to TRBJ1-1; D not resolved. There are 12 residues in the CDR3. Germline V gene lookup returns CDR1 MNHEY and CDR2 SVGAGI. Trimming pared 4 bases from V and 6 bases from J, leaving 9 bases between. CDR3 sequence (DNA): TGTGCCAGCAGTTTCCTTGCCGCTGAAGCTTTCTTT. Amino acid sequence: CASSFLAAEAFF.

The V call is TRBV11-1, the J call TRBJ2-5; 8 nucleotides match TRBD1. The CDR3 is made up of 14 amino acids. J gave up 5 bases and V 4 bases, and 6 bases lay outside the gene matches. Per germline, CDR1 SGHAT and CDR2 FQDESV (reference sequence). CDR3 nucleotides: TGTGCCAGCAGCTCACAGGGGGGCGGGGAGACCCAGTACTTC. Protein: CASSSQGGGETQYF.

CDR3 region: CASSLDWQLNTEAFF. The CDR3 coding sequence is TGTGCCAGCAGTTTAGATTGGCAGTTGAACACTGAAGCTTTCTTT. This chain uses TRBV27 with TRBJ1-1; D remains unclear. Trimming took off 2 bases at V and 0 bases at J, with 10 bases between the two ends. The CDR3 is made up of 15 amino acids. CDR1 MNHEY and CDR2 SMNVEV come from the germline V gene (reference sequence).

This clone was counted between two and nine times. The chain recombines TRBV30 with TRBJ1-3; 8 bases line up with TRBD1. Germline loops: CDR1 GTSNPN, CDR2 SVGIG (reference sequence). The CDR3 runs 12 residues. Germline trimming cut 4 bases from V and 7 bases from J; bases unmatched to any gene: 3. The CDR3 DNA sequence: TGTGCCTGGACAGGGGGCGCGAACACCATATATTTT. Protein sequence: CAWTGGANTIYF.

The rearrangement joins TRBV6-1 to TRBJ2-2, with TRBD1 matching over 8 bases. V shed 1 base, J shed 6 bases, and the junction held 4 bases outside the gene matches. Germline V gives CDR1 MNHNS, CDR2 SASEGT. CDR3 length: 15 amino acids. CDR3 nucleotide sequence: TGTGCCAGCAGTGAAGGGACAGGGTTAGCCGGGGAGCTGTTTTTT. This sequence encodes CASSEGTGLAGELFF.

The CDR3 sequence is CASSPGVSYGYTF. CDR3 in DNA: TGTGCCAGCAGCCCCGGGGTGAGCTATGGCTACACCTTC. This chain connects TRBV6-5 to TRBJ1-2; D remains ambiguous. In germline, CDR1 is MNHEY, CDR2 SVGAGI. The ends were cut back, 6 bases at V and 4 bases at J, with 12 bases in the middle. There are 13 residues in the CDR3.

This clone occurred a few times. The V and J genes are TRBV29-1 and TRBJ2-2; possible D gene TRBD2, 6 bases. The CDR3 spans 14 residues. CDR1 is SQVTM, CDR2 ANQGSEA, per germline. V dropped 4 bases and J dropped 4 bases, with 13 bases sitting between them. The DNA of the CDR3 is TGCAGCGTTGGCTCGGGAGCGGGCACCGGGGAGCTGTTTTTT. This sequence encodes CSVGSGAGTGELFF.

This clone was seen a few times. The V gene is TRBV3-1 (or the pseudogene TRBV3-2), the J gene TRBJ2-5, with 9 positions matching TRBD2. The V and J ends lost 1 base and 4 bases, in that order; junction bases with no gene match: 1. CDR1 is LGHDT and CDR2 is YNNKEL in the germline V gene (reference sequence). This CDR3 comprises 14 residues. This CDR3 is CASSQGGGGETQYF. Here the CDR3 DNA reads TGTGCCAGCAGCCAAGGCGGGGGGGGAGAGACCCAGTACTTC.

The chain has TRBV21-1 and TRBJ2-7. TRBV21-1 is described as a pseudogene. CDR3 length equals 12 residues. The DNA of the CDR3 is TGTGCCAGCAGCAAAGTGGGCTACGAGCAGTACTTC. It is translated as CASSKVGYEQYF.

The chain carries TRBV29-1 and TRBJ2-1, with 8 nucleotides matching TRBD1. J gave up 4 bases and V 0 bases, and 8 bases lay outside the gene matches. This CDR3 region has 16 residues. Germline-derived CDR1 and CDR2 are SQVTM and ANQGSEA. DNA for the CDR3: TGCAGCGTTGAAGATCAACGGACAGGGTTTTACAATGAGCAGTTCTTC. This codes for CSVEDQRTGFYNEQFF.

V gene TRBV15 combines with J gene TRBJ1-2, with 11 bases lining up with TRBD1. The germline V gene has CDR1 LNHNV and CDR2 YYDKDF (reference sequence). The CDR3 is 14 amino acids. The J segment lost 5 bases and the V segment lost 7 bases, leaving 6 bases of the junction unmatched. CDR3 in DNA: TGTGCCACCAACCCAGGACAGGGGGCTTATGGCTACACCTTC. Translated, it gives CATNPGQGAYGYTF.

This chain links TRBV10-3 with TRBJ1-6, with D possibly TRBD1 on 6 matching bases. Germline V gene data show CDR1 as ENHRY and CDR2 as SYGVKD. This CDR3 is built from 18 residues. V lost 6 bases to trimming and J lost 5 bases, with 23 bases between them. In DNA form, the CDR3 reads TGTGCCATCAGCTCAAAATTTCCAGGGGAGTCTCATAATTCACCCCTCCACTTT. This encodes CAISSKFPGESHNSPLHF.

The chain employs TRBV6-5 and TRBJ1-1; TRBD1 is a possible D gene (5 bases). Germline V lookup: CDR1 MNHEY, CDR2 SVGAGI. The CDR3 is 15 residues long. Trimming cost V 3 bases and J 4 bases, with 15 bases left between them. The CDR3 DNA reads TGTGCCAGCAGTTATCTCCCCCGCCAGGGCACTGAAGCTTTCTTT. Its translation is CASSYLPRQGTEAFF.

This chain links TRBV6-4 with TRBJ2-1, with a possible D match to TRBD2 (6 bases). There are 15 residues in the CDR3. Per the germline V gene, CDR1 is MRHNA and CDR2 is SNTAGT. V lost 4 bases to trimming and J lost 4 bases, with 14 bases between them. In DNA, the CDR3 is TGTGCCAGCAGTGTTCTTAGCGGAGCGTACAATGAGCAGTTCTTC. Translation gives CASSVLSGAYNEQFF.

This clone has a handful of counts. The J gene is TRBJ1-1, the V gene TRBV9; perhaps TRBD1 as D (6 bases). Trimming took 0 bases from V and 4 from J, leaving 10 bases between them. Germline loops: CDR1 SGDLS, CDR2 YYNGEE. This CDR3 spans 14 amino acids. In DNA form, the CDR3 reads TGTGCCAGCAGCGTAGGCGGGGGCGGCACTGAAGCTTTCTTT. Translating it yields CASSVGGGGTEAFF.

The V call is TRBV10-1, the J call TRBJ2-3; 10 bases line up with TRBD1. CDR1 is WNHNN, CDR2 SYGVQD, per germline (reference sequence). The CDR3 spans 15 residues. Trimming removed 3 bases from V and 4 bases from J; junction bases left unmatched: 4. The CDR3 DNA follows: TGCGCCAGCAGTGATTCCGGACAGGGGGCAGATACGCAGTATTTT. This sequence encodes CASSDSGQGADTQYF.

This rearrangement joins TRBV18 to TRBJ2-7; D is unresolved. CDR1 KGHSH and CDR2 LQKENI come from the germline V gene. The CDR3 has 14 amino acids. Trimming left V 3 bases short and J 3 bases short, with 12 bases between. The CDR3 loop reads CASSPTDGDYEQYF. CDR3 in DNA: TGTGCCAGCTCACCGACGGACGGAGACTACGAGCAGTACTTC. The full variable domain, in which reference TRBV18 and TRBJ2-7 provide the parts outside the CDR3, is NAGVMQNPRHLVRRRGQEARLRCSPMKGHSHVYWYRQLPEEGLKFMVYLQKENIIDESGMPKERFSAEFPKEGPSILRIQQVVRGDSAAYFCASSPTDGDYEQYFGPGTRLTVT.

CDR3 loop: CASSQGQFLSGNTIYF. CDR3 bases: TGTGCCAGCAGCCAGGGACAGTTCCTATCTGGAAACACCATATATTTT. The J gene is TRBJ1-3, the V gene TRBV3-1 (or the pseudogene TRBV3-2); 7 bases match TRBD1. This CDR3 comprises 16 residues. CDR1 LGHDT and CDR2 YNNKEL come from the germline V gene (reference sequence). Trimming at V came to 3 bases and at J to 1 base, leaving 6 bases not matched to a gene.

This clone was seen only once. This CDR3 reads CAWSYGFWNEQYF. In DNA, the CDR3 is TGTGCCTGGAGTTATGGGTTTTGGAACGAGCAGTACTTC. The rearrangement links TRBV30 to TRBJ2-7; D ambiguous. Germline-derived CDR1 and CDR2 are GTSNPN and SVGIG (reference sequence). The CDR3 consists of 13 residues. V was pared by 2 bases and J by 5 bases, with 13 bases between.

The CDR3 nucleotides are TGTGCCAGCACCCCGGGACTAGCGGGGTCCTACGAGCAGTACTTC. It yields the protein CASTPGLAGSYEQYF. The genes are TRBV9 and TRBJ2-7, with 13 bases that match TRBD2. CDR1 and CDR2 from the germline V gene are SGDLS and YYNGEE. V shed 6 bases and J 1 base; nucleotides not matched to a gene: 4. CDR3 length: 15 amino acids. The full variable domain, in which reference TRBV9 and TRBJ2-7 provide the parts outside the CDR3, is DSGVTQTPKHLITATGQRVTLRCSPRSGDLSVYWYQQSLDQGLQFLIQYYNGEERAKGNILERFSAQQFPDLHSELNLSSLELGDSALYFCASTPGLAGSYEQYFGPGTRLTVT.

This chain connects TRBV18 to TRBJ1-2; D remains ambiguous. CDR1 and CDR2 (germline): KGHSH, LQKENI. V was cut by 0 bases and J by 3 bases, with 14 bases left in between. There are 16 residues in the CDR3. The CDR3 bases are TGTGCCAGCTCACCACCGTCTACTGGTTCCCACTATGGCTACACCTTC. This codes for CASSPPSTGSHYGYTF. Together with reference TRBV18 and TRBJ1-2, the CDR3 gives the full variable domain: NAGVMQNPRHLVRRRGQEARLRCSPMKGHSHVYWYRQLPEEGLKFMVYLQKENIIDESGMPKERFSAEFPKEGPSILRIQQVVRGDSAAYFCASSPPSTGSHYGYTFGSGTRLTVV.

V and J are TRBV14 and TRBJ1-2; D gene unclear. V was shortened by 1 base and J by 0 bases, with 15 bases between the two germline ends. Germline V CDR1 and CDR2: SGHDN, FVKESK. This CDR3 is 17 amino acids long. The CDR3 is CASSQGVGSLANYGYTF. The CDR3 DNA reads TGTGCCAGCAGCCAAGGGGTCGGGTCCCTAGCTAACTATGGCTACACCTTC.

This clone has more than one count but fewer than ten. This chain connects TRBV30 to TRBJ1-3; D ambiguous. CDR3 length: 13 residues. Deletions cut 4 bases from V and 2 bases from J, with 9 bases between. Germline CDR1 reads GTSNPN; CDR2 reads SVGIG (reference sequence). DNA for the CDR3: TGTGCCTGGAATCGAGGAGCTGGAAACACCATATATTTT. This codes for CAWNRGAGNTIYF. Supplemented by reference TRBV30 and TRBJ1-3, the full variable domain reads SQTIHQWPATLVQPVGSPLSLECTVEGTSNPNLYWYRQAAGRGLQLLFYSVGIGQISSEVPQNLSASRPQDRQFILSSKKLLLSDSGFYLCAWNRGAGNTIYFGEGSWLTVV.

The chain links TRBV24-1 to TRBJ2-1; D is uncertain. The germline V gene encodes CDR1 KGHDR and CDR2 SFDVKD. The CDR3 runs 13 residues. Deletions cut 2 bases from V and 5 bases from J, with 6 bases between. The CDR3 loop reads CATSDYRNNEQFF. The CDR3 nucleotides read TGTGCCACCAGTGATTACAGAAACAATGAGCAGTTCTTC.

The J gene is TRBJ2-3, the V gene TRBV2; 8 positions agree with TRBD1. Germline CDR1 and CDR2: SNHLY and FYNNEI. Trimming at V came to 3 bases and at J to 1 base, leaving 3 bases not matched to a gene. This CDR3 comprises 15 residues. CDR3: CASSDRGQGTDTQYF. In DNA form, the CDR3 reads TGTGCCAGCAGTGACAGGGGGCAGGGCACAGATACGCAGTATTTT.

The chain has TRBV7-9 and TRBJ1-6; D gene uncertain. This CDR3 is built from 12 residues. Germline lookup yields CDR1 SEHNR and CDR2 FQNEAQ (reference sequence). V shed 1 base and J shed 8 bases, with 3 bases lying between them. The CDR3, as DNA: TGTGCCAGCAGCTTAGGTGATTCACCCCTCCACTTT. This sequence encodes CASSLGDSPLHF.

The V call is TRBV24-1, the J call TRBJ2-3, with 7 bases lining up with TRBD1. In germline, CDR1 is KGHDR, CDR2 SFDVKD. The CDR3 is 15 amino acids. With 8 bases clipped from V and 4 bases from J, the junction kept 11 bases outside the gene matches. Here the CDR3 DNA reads TGTGCCACCATGAAACAGGGGATCGTGTCAGATACGCAGTATTTT. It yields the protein CATMKQGIVSDTQYF.

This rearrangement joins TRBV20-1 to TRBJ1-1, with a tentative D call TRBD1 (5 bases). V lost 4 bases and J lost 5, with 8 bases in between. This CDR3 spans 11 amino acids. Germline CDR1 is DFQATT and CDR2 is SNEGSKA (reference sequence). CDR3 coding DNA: TGCAGTGCTAAAGGGGTTACTGAAGCTTTCTTT. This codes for CSAKGVTEAFF.

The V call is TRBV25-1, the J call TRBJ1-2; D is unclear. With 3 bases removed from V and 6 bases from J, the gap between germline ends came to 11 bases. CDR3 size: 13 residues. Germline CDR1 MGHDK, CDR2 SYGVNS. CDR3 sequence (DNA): TGTGCCAGCAGTGAGACGGGCAGCAATGGCTACACCTTC. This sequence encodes CASSETGSNGYTF.

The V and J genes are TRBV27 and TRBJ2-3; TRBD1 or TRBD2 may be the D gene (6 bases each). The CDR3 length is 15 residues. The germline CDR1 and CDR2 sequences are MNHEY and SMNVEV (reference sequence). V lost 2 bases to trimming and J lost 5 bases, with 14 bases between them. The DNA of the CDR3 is TGTGCCAGCAGTTTAGTACGGGGGCGCGGAGATACGCAGTATTTT. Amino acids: CASSLVRGRGDTQYF.